This T cell receptor (beta chain) was recovered during a study of blood T cell repertoires in COVID-19. Across the whole study: The study drew acute and convalescent COVID-19 samples from the United States, Italy and Spain.

The CDR3 totals 17 residues. The germline V gene has CDR1 MDHEN and CDR2 SYDVKM. The trim removed 5 bases at V and 1 base at J, leaving 11 bases unmatched. How the authors handled the data: Estimated nucleated cell counts came from reference gene primer amplification. The assay was immunoSEQ multiplex PCR, and TCRdb's table has in-frame clones only and misses some. D and trimming were read from the DNA, whereas the V and J calls and clone size are those reported in that table. The sample comprises 200,000 to 250,000 clones, 88% of which are singletons, and under 15% rests with the top ten. There are a few counts of this clone.

This clonotype was sampled from a woman aged 45-59 years with acute COVID-19. The V gene is TRBV28, the J gene TRBJ1-1; 9 nucleotides align to TRBD1. Sequenced input: PBMCs or T cells enriched from blood (not recorded which). This CDR3 is CASSLTRGQGPNTEAFF. As DNA, the CDR3 is TGTGCCAGCAGTCTTACCCGGGGACAGGGACCGAACACTGAAGCTTTCTTT.